The 16 T cell receptor beta chains given below trace back to one sample, sequenced in a study of identical twins. TCRdb processed the 5' RACE reads anew with MiXCR; each CDR3 protein has one entry. The table has approximately 190,000 distinct CDR3 sequences, approximately 16% seen once. This sample was shared with a second study, whose subject was T cells expressing NK-cell markers.

What was sequenced was CD8+ T cells sorted from blood. The origin of the receptors is a woman aged 18-29 years in good health.

The V and J genes are TRBV12-3 or TRBV12-4 and TRBJ2-3; 8 nucleotides match TRBD2. The CDR3 is 16 residues long. The V gene end was trimmed by 5 bases and the J gene end by 1 base; junction bases not matched to a gene: 8. CDR3 in DNA: TGTGCCAGCAGTCCTGTACGGGGGGGCGGCACAGATACGCAGTATTTT. Its translation: CASSPVRGGGTDTQYF.

J is TRBJ2-5 and V is TRBV20-1; TRBD1 might be the D (5 bases). The CDR3 consists of 18 residues. V was pared by 0 bases and J by 3 bases, with 23 bases between. Germline loops: CDR1 DFQATT, CDR2 SNEGSKA (reference sequence). The CDR3 loop is CSARDPDSAIQGKETQYF. The CDR3 region has the DNA TGCAGTGCTAGAGATCCGGATTCGGCGATTCAGGGTAAAGAGACCCAGTACTTC.

The chain couples TRBV4-3 to TRBJ2-1, with 9 bases fitting TRBD1. J gave up 8 bases and V 0 bases, and 11 bases lay outside the gene matches. CDR3 length equals 17 residues. Germline CDR1 is LGHNA and CDR2 is YSLEER. The CDR3 nucleotides read TGCGCCAGCAGCCAAGACCTCACAGGGGGCGGTGAGCATGAGCAGTTCTTC. Translated, it gives CASSQDLTGGGEHEQFF.

The V gene is TRBV9, the J gene TRBJ2-7; weak D call: TRBD1 (6 bases). The CDR3 length is 13 residues. Germline CDR1 is SGDLS and CDR2 is YYNGEE. The V end was cut by 0 bases, the J end by 6 bases, with 10 bases between. In nucleotides, the CDR3 is TGTGCCAGCAGCGTAGTGGGGGCTGGCGAGCAGTACTTC. This sequence encodes CASSVVGAGEQYF.

In its sample, this clonotype was seen many times. The chain is built from TRBV7-2 and TRBJ2-1, with 7 bases identical to TRBD2. Germline lookup yields CDR1 SGHTA and CDR2 FQGNSA. J lost 4 bases, V lost 4 bases, and 4 bases had no gene match. The CDR3 sequence is 14 residues long. The CDR3 DNA sequence: TGTGCCAGCAGCTCTCTAGCGGTTTACAATGAGCAGTTCTTC. Protein sequence: CASSSLAVYNEQFF.

The CDR3 sequence is CSARTGTPISYEQYF. The CDR3 DNA is TGCAGTGCTAGAACCGGGACACCTATCTCCTACGAGCAGTACTTC. This rearrangement joins TRBV20-1 to TRBJ2-7; possible D gene TRBD1, 6 bases. Between the trimmed V and J ends, which lost 2 bases and 0 bases, there was a span of 14 bases. This CDR3 spans 15 amino acids. In germline, CDR1 is DFQATT, CDR2 SNEGSKA (reference sequence).

The chain uses TRBV9 and TRBJ1-1, with D perhaps TRBD1 (5 bases). Trimming removed 0 bases at V and 4 bases at J, with 13 bases between. The CDR3 loop spans 15 amino acids. CDR1 is SGDLS and CDR2 is YYNGEE in the germline V gene. In DNA form, the CDR3 reads TGTGCCAGCAGCGTAGACGAAGGGGTGGGCACTGAAGCTTTCTTT. The encoded protein is CASSVDEGVGTEAFF.

This clonotype was counted a few times. The CDR3 region has the DNA TGTGCCAGCAGTACCGGATCTAGCACAGATACGCAGTATTTT. Residues: CASSTGSSTDTQYF. The chain links TRBV6-2 or TRBV6-3 to TRBJ2-3; D ambiguous. The CDR3 extends over 14 amino acids. The germline V and J ends were trimmed by 5 bases and 0 bases, with 9 bases remaining between them. The germline V gene has CDR1 MNHEY and CDR2 SVGEGT.

This clonotype appeared many times. J is TRBJ2-1 and V is TRBV29-1; the D gene is possibly TRBD2 (5 bases). This CDR3 contains 15 residues. Germline lookup yields CDR1 SQVTM and CDR2 ANQGSEA. V was clipped by 3 bases and J by 3 bases, with 15 bases between them. CDR3 DNA: TGCAGCGTTGAGATAGGACTGGCAAACTACAATGAGCAGTTCTTC. Its protein product is CSVEIGLANYNEQFF.

In DNA, the CDR3 is TGTGCCAGCAGCGCTAGCGGGAGTATTGATACGCAGTATTTT. This codes for CASSASGSIDTQYF. The rearrangement uses TRBV27 and TRBJ2-3; TRBD2 agrees at 10 bases. The J segment lost 6 bases and the V segment lost 6 bases, leaving 6 bases of the junction unmatched. Germline V gene lookup returns CDR1 MNHEY and CDR2 SMNVEV (reference sequence). This CDR3 contains 14 residues.

The genes are TRBV20-1 and TRBJ2-5; 7 nucleotides align to TRBD1. Trimming removed 5 bases from V and 7 bases from J; junction bases left unmatched: 7. The CDR3 loop spans 12 amino acids. The V gene's germline CDR1 is DFQATT and CDR2 SNEGSKA (reference sequence). The CDR3 DNA reads as TGCAGTGCTTCACAGGGGTTGGTGACCCAGTACTTC. Amino acids: CSASQGLVTQYF.

This clonotype has just one count. The V call is TRBV27, the J call TRBJ2-6; 7 positions agree with TRBD2. J lost 3 bases, V lost 1 base, and 3 bases had no gene match. Germline CDR1 is MNHEY and CDR2 is SMNVEV (reference sequence). The CDR3 spans 16 residues. The CDR3 loop reads CASSLYGGVGANVLTF. CDR3 nucleotide sequence: TGTGCCAGCAGTTTATATGGGGGGGTTGGGGCCAACGTCCTGACTTTC.

This clonotype was found a few times. The genes are TRBV11-2 and TRBJ2-3; 11 nucleotides align to TRBD2. The V and J ends lost 5 bases and 6 bases, in that order; junction bases with no gene match: 13. The CDR3 has 17 amino acids. Germline V CDR1 and CDR2: SGHAT, FQNNGV. CDR3 bases: TGTGCCAGCAGCAACCACGGTAGCGGGAGGGCCAGCGATACGCAGTATTTT. Translating gives CASSNHGSGRASDTQYF.

This clonotype was observed a handful of times. This sequence joins TRBV13 and TRBJ2-6; possibly TRBD2 for D (6 bases). Per the germline V gene, CDR1 is PRHDT and CDR2 is FYEKMQ (reference sequence). The V gene lost 1 base and the J gene lost 2 bases, with 12 bases spanning the gap. CDR3 size: 17 residues. DNA for the CDR3: TGTGCCAGCAGCTTAGCGGGAGTTTCGGCTGGGGCCAACGTCCTGACTTTC. It translates to CASSLAGVSAGANVLTF.

This clonotype turned up a few times. This rearrangement joins TRBV9 to TRBJ1-2; TRBD1 matches 7 bases. Germline V gene sequence: CDR1 SGDLS, CDR2 YYNGEE. V was clipped by 3 bases and J by 3 bases; unmatched bases: 11. The CDR3 length is 16 residues. CDR3 nucleotide sequence: TGTGCCAGCAGCGCAGCCAGGCGGGACAGATACTATGGCTACACCTTC. This encodes CASSAARRDRYYGYTF.

The rearrangement uses TRBV6-5 and TRBJ2-1; D is undetermined. CDR1 and CDR2 (germline): MNHEY, SVGAGI. The CDR3 is 14 amino acids. Trimming left V 0 bases short and J 10 bases short, with 13 bases between. The CDR3 DNA reads as TGTGCCAGCAGTTACTCTAATCGTGAGCGCGAGCAGTTCTTC. Translation gives CASSYSNREREQFF.